A selection of T cell receptor beta chains follows, all from one sample in a study of blood T cell repertoires in COVID-19. The table came from immunoSEQ multiplex PCR; TCRdb's copy has only in-frame clones and leaves some out. The table records a few hundred thousand clones, 91% of them present only once. Sequenced sample: peripheral blood. The receptors originated from a young adult with COVID-19, enrolled during active disease. Both conserved end residues are part of each CDR3. The D gene is left open where the match is weak. Clone size is shown for a subset of rows, as once, few, many or a class of expanded clone.

TRBJ2-5 | NA | TRBV5-5 | NA | CASSSTAQQETQYF | TGTGCCAGCAGCTCGACAGCGCAACAAGAGACCCAGTACTTC
TRBJ2-1 | NA | TRBV13 | NA | CASSFPLGGEFF | TGTGCCAGCAGCTTTCCCCTGGGGGGAGAGTTCTTC
TRBJ1-5 | NA | TRBV6-6 | NA | CASSYSVYSNQPQHF | TGTGCCAGCAGTTACTCGGTCTATAGCAATCAGCCCCAGCATTTT
TRBJ1-2 | NA | TRBV28 | NA | CASSLPTLGGYTF | TGTGCCAGCAGTCTCCCGACCTTGGGCGGCTACACCTTC
TRBJ1-1 | NA | TRBV20-1 | NA | CSADLNTEAFF | TGCAGTGCTGACTTGAACACTGAAGCTTTCTTT
TRBJ2-7 | NA | TRBV19 | NA | CASSIMYEQYF | TGTGCCAGTAGTATTATGTACGAGCAGTACTTC
TRBJ2-2 | NA | TRBV25-1 | few | CASLGGGSGELFF | TGTGCCAGCCTAGGTGGGGGCAGCGGGGAGCTGTTTTTT
TRBJ2-5 | TRBD1 | TRBV6-2/TRBV6-3 | NA | CASSYRGTGGPETQYF | TGTGCCAGCAGTTATCGGGGGACAGGGGGTCCGGAGACCCAGTACTTC
TRBJ2-2 | NA | TRBV25-1 | NA | CASSEYQGFTGELFF | TGTGCCAGCAGTGAATATCAGGGTTTCACCGGGGAGCTGTTTTTT
TRBJ1-3 | NA | TRBV12-2 | NA | CASRLYAASGNTIYF | TGTGCAAGTCGCTTGTATGCGGCCTCTGGAAACACCATATATTTT
TRBJ1-4 | NA | TRBV11-2 | NA | CASSLGEKLFF | TGTGCCAGCAGTCTAGGTGAAAAACTGTTTTTT
TRBJ1-4 | TRBD1 | TRBV29-1 | NA | CSVEDGTGSDEKLFF | TGCAGCGTTGAAGACGGGACAGGGTCAGATGAAAAACTGTTTTTT
TRBJ2-7 | TRBD1 | TRBV6-6 | NA | CASSYLRQGDYEQYF | TGTGCCAGCAGTTATCTCAGACAGGGTGACTACGAGCAGTACTTC
TRBJ1-3 | NA | TRBV27 | NA | CARGGALSGNTIYF | TGTGCCAGGGGGGGGGCCCTCTCTGGAAACACCATATATTTT
TRBJ1-1 | NA | TRBV5-5 | NA | CASSLTGKFTEAFF | TGTGCCAGCAGCTTAACAGGGAAATTCACTGAAGCTTTCTTT
TRBJ1-1 | NA | TRBV24-1 | once | CATSDSRTGNTEAFF | TGTGCCACCAGTGATTCGCGAACAGGGAACACTGAAGCTTTCTTT
TRBJ1-2 | NA | TRBV19 | NA | CASSLGRGYGYTF | TGTGCCAGTAGTCTAGGACGAGGCTATGGCTACACCTTC
TRBJ2-1 | NA | TRBV28 | NA | CASSPPVYEQFF | TGTGCCAGCAGCCCCCCAGTATATGAGCAGTTCTTC
TRBJ2-6 | NA | TRBV29-1 | NA | CSAGTLSNVLTF | TGCAGCGCGGGTACTCTTTCTAACGTCCTGACTTTC
TRBJ2-7 | NA | TRBV11-2 | NA | CASSLGMASEQYF | TGTGCCAGCAGCTTAGGAATGGCAAGCGAGCAGTACTTC
TRBJ2-7 | NA | TRBV5-4 | NA | CASSLGGRYEQYF | TGTGCCAGCAGCTTGGGTGGTCGGTACGAGCAGTACTTC
TRBJ1-2 | NA | TRBV29-1 | NA | CSVDTFNYGYTF | TGCAGCGTTGACACATTTAACTATGGCTACACCTTC
TRBJ1-2 | NA | TRBV6-6 | NA | CASSLSDSSLSYTF | TGTGCCAGCAGCCTTTCGGACAGTAGCCTAAGCTACACCTTC
TRBJ2-2 | TRBD2 | TRBV15 | NA | CATSRAGGRAGELFF | TGTGCCACCAGCAGAGCAGGCGGGAGGGCCGGGGAGCTGTTTTTT
TRBJ1-3 | NA | TRBV9 | once | CASSLTGTKGDTIYF | TGTGCCAGCAGCCTCACCGGGACAAAGGGGGACACCATATATTTT
TRBJ2-1 | TRBD2 | TRBV27 | NA | CASSPLAGEYNEQFF | TGTGCCAGCAGTCCCTTAGCGGGAGAGTACAATGAGCAGTTCTTC